One and the same sample provided the 14 T cell receptor beta chains below, sequenced in a study of cytomegalovirus exposure and HLA in healthy donors. It was with 60 Vbeta and 13 Jbeta primers that the PCR ran. Assay used: immunoSEQ multiplex PCR; TCRdb lists only in-frame clones, some missing. The table records 150,000 to 200,000 clones, roughly 72% of them present only once. The sample comprised PBMCs. These TCRs come from a woman in her 30s in good health and CMV-seropositive.

The rearrangement uses TRBV5-4 and TRBJ1-1; 9 bases line up with TRBD1. The trim removed 4 bases at V and 10 bases at J, leaving 14 bases unmatched. Looked up from germline, CDR1 is SGHNT and CDR2 is YYREEE (reference sequence). The CDR3 has 15 residues. The CDR3 reads CASSAPGQGQRGAFF. The DNA of the CDR3 is TGTGCCAGCAGCGCTCCGGGACAGGGTCAAAGGGGAGCTTTCTTT. The complete variable domain, with remaining parts taken from reference TRBV5-4 and TRBJ1-1, reads ETGVTQSPTHLIKTRGQQVTLRCSSQSGHNTVSWYQQALGQGPQFIFQYYREEENGRGNFPPRFSGLQFPNYSSELNVNALELDDSALYLCASSAPGQGQRGAFFGQGTRLTVV.

The V and J genes are TRBV5-1 and TRBJ2-7; TRBD2 matches 7 bases. Germline CDR1 is SGHRS and CDR2 is YFSETQ. The CDR3 is 15 residues long. Trimming removed 2 bases from V and 2 bases from J; junction bases left unmatched: 7. The CDR3 spells CASSFRSGPTYEQYF. The CDR3, as DNA: TGCGCCAGCAGCTTTCGTAGCGGGCCGACCTACGAGCAGTACTTC.

The chain couples TRBV14 to TRBJ1-6; no definite D call. CDR1 and CDR2 from the germline V gene are SGHDN and FVKESK. V shed 2 bases and J shed 0 bases, with 14 bases lying between them. The CDR3 covers 18 residues. The DNA for the CDR3 is TGTGCCAGCAGCCAAACCACTGACACGAGCTCCTATAATTCACCCCTCCACTTT. The encoded protein is CASSQTTDTSSYNSPLHF.

V usage is TRBV5-1 and J usage is TRBJ2-2, with 8 bases identical to TRBD2. There are 17 residues in the CDR3. The germline V gene encodes CDR1 SGHRS and CDR2 YFSETQ. Unmatched junction bases numbered 5, after V lost 1 base and J lost 0 bases. CDR3 bases: TGCGCCAGCAGCTTGTCAGGCGGGAGGTCGAACACCGGGGAGCTGTTTTTT. This gives the protein CASSLSGGRSNTGELFF.

The chain couples TRBV4-3 to TRBJ2-6; TRBD1 aligns across 8 bases. Germline loops: CDR1 LGHNA, CDR2 YSLEER. The J segment lost 0 bases and the V segment lost 1 base, leaving 11 bases of the junction unmatched. This CDR3 contains 20 residues. CDR3 sequence reads: CASSQARTGTLTSGANVLTF. In DNA form, the CDR3 reads TGCGCCAGCAGCCAAGCGCGGACAGGGACTTTAACCTCTGGGGCCAACGTCCTGACTTTC.

This CDR3 reads CASSEAVYGYTF. As DNA, the CDR3 is TGTGCCAGCAGTGAGGCAGTCTATGGCTACACCTTC. The rearrangement joins TRBV6-1 to TRBJ1-2, with D unresolved. Germline V gene sequence: CDR1 MNHNS, CDR2 SASEGT. V lost 3 bases, J lost 4 bases, and 6 bases lay in between. This CDR3 comprises 12 residues.

This chain links TRBV4-3 with TRBJ1-1; D gene uncertain. This CDR3 has 15 amino acids. Germline-derived CDR1 and CDR2 are LGHNA and YSLEER. V lost 0 bases and J 4 bases, leaving 12 bases between the germline ends. The CDR3 nucleotides read TGCGCCAGCAGCCAAGATCTTCGGGTTTTCACTGAAGCTTTCTTT. It specifies CASSQDLRVFTEAFF.

This rearrangement joins TRBV6-6 to TRBJ1-1; TRBD1 aligns across 10 bases. The CDR3 totals 14 residues. V lost 6 bases and J lost 4; bases outside the gene matches: 5. Germline CDR1 and CDR2: MNHNY and SVGAGI (reference sequence). The CDR3 sequence is CASSSTGGVTEAFF. In nucleotides, the CDR3 is TGTGCCAGCAGCTCGACAGGGGGCGTCACTGAAGCTTTCTTT.

The V and J genes are TRBV6-1 and TRBJ1-3, with D tentatively TRBD1 (6 bases). The ends were cut back, 7 bases at V and 0 bases at J, with 13 bases in the middle. The CDR3 sequence is 15 residues long. Germline V gives CDR1 MNHNS, CDR2 SASEGT. The CDR3 protein is CASITGFRSGNTIYF. Written as DNA, the CDR3 is TGTGCCAGCATTACAGGGTTTCGCTCTGGAAACACCATATATTTT.

This chain joins TRBV28 and TRBJ2-3; D is possibly TRBD1 (5 bases). V shed 5 bases and J shed 9 bases, with 9 bases lying between them. Germline loops: CDR1 MDHEN, CDR2 SYDVKM. The CDR3 consists of 11 residues. The CDR3 DNA follows: TGTGCCAGCAGTCCCAAGGGGACGCAGTATTTT. The encoded protein is CASSPKGTQYF.

The chain recombines TRBV11-2 with TRBJ1-1, with a tentative D call TRBD1 (6 bases). Germline CDR1 is SGHAT and CDR2 is FQNNGV. Trimming removed 1 base from V and 7 bases from J, with 10 bases in between. This CDR3 contains 13 residues. The CDR3 DNA is TGTGCCAGCAGCTTAGGGACAGTCAATGAAGCTTTCTTT. As protein: CASSLGTVNEAFF. Complete variable domain (other parts from reference TRBV11-2 and TRBJ1-1): EAGVAQSPRYKIIEKRQSVAFWCNPISGHATLYWYQQILGQGPKLLIQFQNNGVVDDSQLPKDRFSAERLKGVDSTLKIQPAKLEDSAVYLCASSLGTVNEAFFGQGTRLTVV.

The chain combines TRBV11-2 with TRBJ2-7, with 10 bases fitting TRBD1. Looked up from germline, CDR1 is SGHAT and CDR2 is FQNNGV. V trimming: 3 bases; J trimming: 2 bases; junction bases outside the gene matches: 10. The CDR3 extends over 17 amino acids. CDR3 region: CASSFLPIGQGAYEQYF. The CDR3 bases are TGTGCCAGCAGCTTTTTGCCCATTGGACAGGGGGCCTACGAGCAGTACTTC.

This clone was recorded at least ten times. The V and J genes are TRBV2 and TRBJ2-7; a possible D gene is TRBD2 (6 bases). Germline V gives CDR1 SNHLY, CDR2 FYNNEI. V shed 6 bases and J shed 3 bases, with 12 bases lying between them. This CDR3 comprises 13 residues. CDR3 residues: CASSPVGGYEQYF. CDR3 in DNA: TGTGCCAGCAGCCCAGTCGGGGGCTACGAGCAGTACTTC.

The rearrangement links TRBV5-1 to TRBJ2-1; 11 nucleotides agree with TRBD2. The CDR3 consists of 14 residues. V lost 5 bases, J lost 2 bases, and 0 bases stayed unmatched. Germline-derived CDR1 and CDR2 are SGHRS and YFSETQ. CDR3 protein: CASRGLAAYNEQFF. In nucleotides, the CDR3 is TGCGCCAGCAGGGGACTAGCGGCCTACAATGAGCAGTTCTTC.